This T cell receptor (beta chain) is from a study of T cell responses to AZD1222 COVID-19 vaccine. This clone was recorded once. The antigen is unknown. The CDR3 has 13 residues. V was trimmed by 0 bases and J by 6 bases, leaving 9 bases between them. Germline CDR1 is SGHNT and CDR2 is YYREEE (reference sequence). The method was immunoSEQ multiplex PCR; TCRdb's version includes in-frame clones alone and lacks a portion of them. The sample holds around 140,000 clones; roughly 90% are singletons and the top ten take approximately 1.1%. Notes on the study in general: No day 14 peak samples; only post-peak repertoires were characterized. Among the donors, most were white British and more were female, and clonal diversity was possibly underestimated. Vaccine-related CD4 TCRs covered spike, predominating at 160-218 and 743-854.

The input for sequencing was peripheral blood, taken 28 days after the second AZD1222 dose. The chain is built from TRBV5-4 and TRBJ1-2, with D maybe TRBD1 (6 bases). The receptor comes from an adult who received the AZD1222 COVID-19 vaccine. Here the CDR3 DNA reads TGTGCCAGCAGCTTGGACAGGGTTAATGGCTACACCTTC. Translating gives CASSLDRVNGYTF.